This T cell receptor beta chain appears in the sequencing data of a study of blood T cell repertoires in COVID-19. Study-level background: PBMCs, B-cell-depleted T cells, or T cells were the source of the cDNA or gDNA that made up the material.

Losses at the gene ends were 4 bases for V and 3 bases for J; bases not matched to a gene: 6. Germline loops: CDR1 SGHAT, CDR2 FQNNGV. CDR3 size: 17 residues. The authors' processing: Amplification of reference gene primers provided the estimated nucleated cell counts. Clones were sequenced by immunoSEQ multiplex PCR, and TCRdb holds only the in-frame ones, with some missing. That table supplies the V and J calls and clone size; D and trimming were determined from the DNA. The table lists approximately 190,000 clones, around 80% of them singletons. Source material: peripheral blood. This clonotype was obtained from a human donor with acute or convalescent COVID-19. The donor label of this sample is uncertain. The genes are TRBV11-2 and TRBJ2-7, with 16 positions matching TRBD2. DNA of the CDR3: TGTGCCAGCAGCTCGGGGACTAGCGGGAGGGCTTTCTACGAGCAGTACTTC. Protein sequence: CASSSGTSGRAFYEQYF.